Reported below is one TCR beta chain. Each participant's cohort was designated according to participant-reported clinical history. Germline values: CDR1 KGHSH, CDR2 LQKENI. CDR3 size: 16 residues. V was pared by 0 bases and J by 4 bases, with 15 bases between. These data come from a study of blood T cell repertoires in COVID-19. Study-level background: Researchers got acute and convalescent COVID-19 samples from the United States, Italy and Spain.

Clones were sequenced by immunoSEQ multiplex PCR, and TCRdb holds only the in-frame ones, with some missing. This sample has some 340,000 clones, with around four fifths found just once. This clonotype was sampled from a woman between 50 and 59 years old who had recovered from COVID-19. The specimen sequenced was PBMCs or T cells enriched from blood (not recorded which). The chain couples TRBV18 to TRBJ1-1, with D maybe TRBD1 (5 bases). The CDR3 protein is CASSPPSIGVSTEAFF. The CDR3 nucleotides are TGTGCCAGCTCACCACCCTCGATAGGGGTGAGCACTGAAGCTTTCTTT.